This T cell receptor beta chain is from a study of blood T cells in healthy people across ages. Study outcomes and limitations: Naive CD4+ cell counts and diversity both ran higher in long-lived than in aged donors.

A sample-barcoded 5' primer and a J-beta primer mix were used in a second PCR of about 7 to 11 cycles. TCRdb reprocessed the 5' RACE reads with MiXCR, giving one entry per CDR3 protein. Of about 780,000 distinct CDR3 sequences in the sample, around 45% were seen once. Note on this clonotype: Its antigen is undetermined.

V dropped 1 base and J dropped 6 bases, with 10 bases sitting between them. The CDR3 covers 14 residues. CDR1 is MGHRA, CDR2 YSYEKL, per germline. Sequencing was carried out using blood. The TCR sequence derives from a man at least 80 years old in good health. The V and J genes are TRBV4-1 and TRBJ1-5; no reliable D call. The CDR3, as DNA: TGCGCCAGCAGCCAAGTGAGCGACGGTCAGCCCCAGCATTTT. This gives the protein CASSQVSDGQPQHF.